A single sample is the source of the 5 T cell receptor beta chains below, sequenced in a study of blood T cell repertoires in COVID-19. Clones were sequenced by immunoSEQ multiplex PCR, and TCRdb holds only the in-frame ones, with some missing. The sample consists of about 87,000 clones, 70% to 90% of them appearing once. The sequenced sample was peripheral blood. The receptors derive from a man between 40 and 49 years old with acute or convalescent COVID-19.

The CDR3 DNA is TGTGCCACCAGGCCAACAGGGGAGTTCACAGATACGCAGTATTTT. Translating gives CATRPTGEFTDTQYF. The rearrangement joins TRBV24-1 to TRBJ2-3; TRBD1 matches at 7 bases. CDR3 size: 15 residues. Germline CDR1 reads KGHDR; CDR2 reads SFDVKD. The V and J ends lost 7 bases and 2 bases, in that order; junction bases with no gene match: 8.

In DNA form, the CDR3 reads TGTGCCAGCAGCCAAGATATTTATGGGGCCAACGTCCTGACTTTC. This sequence encodes CASSQDIYGANVLTF. The rearrangement links TRBV14 to TRBJ2-6; no clear D gene. Germline loops: CDR1 SGHDN, CDR2 FVKESK. The CDR3 loop spans 15 amino acids. V lost 0 bases, J lost 3 bases, and 6 bases lay in between.

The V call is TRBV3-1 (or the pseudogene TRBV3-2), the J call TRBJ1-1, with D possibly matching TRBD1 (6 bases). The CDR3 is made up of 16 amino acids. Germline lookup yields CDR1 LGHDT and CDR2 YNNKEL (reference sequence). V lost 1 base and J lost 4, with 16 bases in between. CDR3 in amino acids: CASSQGGSGETTEAFF. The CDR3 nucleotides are TGTGCCAGCAGCCAAGGAGGGTCAGGGGAAACCACTGAAGCTTTCTTT.

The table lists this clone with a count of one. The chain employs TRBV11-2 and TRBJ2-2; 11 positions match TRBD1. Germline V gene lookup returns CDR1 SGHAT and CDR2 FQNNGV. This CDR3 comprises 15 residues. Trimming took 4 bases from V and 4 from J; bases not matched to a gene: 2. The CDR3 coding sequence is TGTGCCAGCAGCTCCGGGACAGGGGGCACCGGGGAGCTGTTTTTT. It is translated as CASSSGTGGTGELFF.

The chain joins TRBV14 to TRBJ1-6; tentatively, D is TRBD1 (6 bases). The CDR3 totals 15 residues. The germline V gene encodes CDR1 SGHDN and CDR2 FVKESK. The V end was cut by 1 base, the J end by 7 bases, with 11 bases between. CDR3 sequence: CASSQGGQLNSPLHF. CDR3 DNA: TGTGCCAGCAGCCAAGGGGGGCAGTTAAATTCACCCCTCCACTTT.